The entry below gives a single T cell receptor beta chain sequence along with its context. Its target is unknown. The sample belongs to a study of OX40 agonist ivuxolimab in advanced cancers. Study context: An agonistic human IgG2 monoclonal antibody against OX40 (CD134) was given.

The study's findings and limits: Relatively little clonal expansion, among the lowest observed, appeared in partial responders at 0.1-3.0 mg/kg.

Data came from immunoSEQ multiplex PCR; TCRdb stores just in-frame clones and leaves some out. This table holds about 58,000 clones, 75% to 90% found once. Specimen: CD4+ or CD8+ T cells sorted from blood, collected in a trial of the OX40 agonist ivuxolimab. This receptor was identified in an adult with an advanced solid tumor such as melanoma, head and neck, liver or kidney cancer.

As DNA, the CDR3 is TGTGCCAGTAGCCGCGGGCAGGGGAACTATGGCTACACCTTC. Amino acid sequence: CASSRGQGNYGYTF. The chain joins TRBV19 to TRBJ1-2; possible D gene TRBD1, 6 bases. Germline-derived CDR1 and CDR2 are LNHDA and SQIVND (reference sequence). With 6 bases removed from V and 2 bases from J, the gap between germline ends came to 13 bases. The length of the CDR3 is 14 residues.